A selection of T cell receptor beta chains follows, all from one sample in a study of T cells in Graves' hyperthyroidism and ophthalmopathy. TCRdb reanalysed the multiplex PCR reads using MiXCR and keeps one entry per CDR3 protein. The sample carries approximately 430,000 distinct CDR3 sequences, around 14% recorded once. The sample consisted of blood. Source of these receptors: a young woman with Graves' hyperthyroidism. CDR3s include the opening cysteine and the closing phenylalanine or tryptophan. D genes are given only for firm matches. For some rows the clone size is stated as once, few or many, or as a class when expanded; others skip it.

TRBJ2-7,TRBV4-2,TRBD1,-,CASSQEGGQAPYEQYF,TGTGCCAGCAGCCAAGAGGGTGGACAGGCCCCCTACGAGCAGTACTTC
TRBJ2-2,TRBV29-1,-,many,CSVDGRNTGELFF,TGCAGCGTTGACGGCAGAAACACCGGGGAGCTGTTTTTT
TRBJ2-5,TRBV28,TRBD1,few,CASSLPGQGKYF,TGTGCCAGCAGTTTGCCGGGACAGGGAAAGTACTTC
TRBJ2-3,TRBV6-1,TRBD2,many,CASSATSGSGTDTQYF,TGTGCCAGCAGTGCGACTAGCGGGAGTGGTACAGATACGCAGTATTTT
TRBJ2-5,TRBV20-1,TRBD2,-,CSANPGTTIQETQYF,TGCAGTGCTAACCCCGGGACTACGATCCAAGAGACCCAGTACTTC
TRBJ1-6,TRBV20-1,TRBD1,few,CSARSWTGKNSPLHF,TGCAGTGCTAGATCCTGGACAGGGAAAAATTCACCCCTCCACTTT
TRBJ2-5,TRBV4-1,TRBD2,-,CASSKGLAGGNQETQYF,TGCGCCAGCAGCAAGGGACTAGCGGGGGGTAACCAAGAGACCCAGTACTTC
TRBJ1-1,TRBV5-5,TRBD1,-,CASSQTTGINTEAFF,TGTGCCAGCAGCCAGACGACAGGGATAAACACTGAAGCTTTCTTT
TRBJ2-7,TRBV10-3,-,once,CAIRGTLETYEQYF,TGTGCCATCCGAGGGACCTTAGAGACCTACGAGCAGTACTTC
TRBJ1-5,TRBV20-1,-,many,CSARGNVGRQGKYSNQPQHF,TGCAGTGCTAGAGGGAATGTAGGACGGCAGGGAAAATACAGCAATCAGCCCCAGCATTTT
TRBJ2-7,TRBV5-1,-,many,CASGVGLTSYEQYF,TGCGCCAGCGGCGTGGGACTCACGTCCTACGAGCAGTACTTC
TRBJ2-7,TRBV20-1,TRBD1,-,CSATRYRDRGYEQYF,TGCAGTGCTACCAGATACCGGGACAGGGGCTACGAGCAGTACTTC
TRBJ1-5,TRBV10-2,-,few,CASGQSVSNQPQHF,TGCGCCAGCGGGCAATCTGTTAGCAATCAGCCCCAGCATTTT
TRBJ1-1,TRBV7-6,TRBD1,-,CASSPRQGLRTEAFF,TGTGCCAGCAGCCCAAGACAGGGGCTAAGGACTGAAGCTTTCTTT
TRBJ1-3,TRBV19,TRBD1,once,CASTSGTAGNTIYF,TGTGCCAGTACCTCCGGGACAGCAGGAAACACCATATATTTT
TRBJ1-6,TRBV7-8,-,-,CASSLYRDPYNSPLHF,TGTGCCAGCAGCCTCTACAGGGATCCCTATAATTCACCCCTCCACTTT
TRBJ2-1,TRBV12-3/TRBV12-4,TRBD2,many,CASSGLGVNEQFF,TGTGCCAGCAGCGGACTAGGGGTCAATGAGCAGTTCTTC
TRBJ2-3,TRBV4-2,TRBD2,-,CASSAWREGRGDTQYF,TGTGCCAGCAGCGCGTGGCGGGAGGGCCGGGGAGATACGCAGTATTTT
TRBJ2-4,TRBV5-4,-,-,CASSLGGAVAKNIQYF,TGTGCCAGCAGCTTGGGGGGTGCCGTAGCCAAAAACATTCAGTACTTC
TRBJ2-2,TRBV2,TRBD2,-,CASSTGTSMDGELFF,TGTGCCAGCAGTACCGGGACTAGCATGGACGGGGAGCTGTTTTTT
TRBJ1-6,TRBV25-1,-,-,CASSGVAGGFNSPLHF,TGTGCCAGCAGTGGGGTTGCGGGAGGGTTTAATTCACCCCTCCACTTT
TRBJ2-7,TRBV6-1,-,few,CASSPPQGTLRHEQYF,TGTGCCAGCAGTCCGCCACAGGGAACCTTACGCCACGAGCAGTACTTC
TRBJ1-1,TRBV10-3,-,many,CAISDTGTMNTEAFF,TGTGCCATCAGTGACACCGGGACAATGAACACTGAAGCTTTCTTT
TRBJ2-5,TRBV18,TRBD1,-,CASSPGQGFQETQYF,TGTGCCAGCTCACCGGGACAGGGGTTTCAAGAGACCCAGTACTTC
TRBJ2-5,TRBV7-9,TRBD1,-,CASSLARDSGLRYF,TGTGCCAGCAGCTTAGCCAGGGACAGTGGGCTTCGGTACTTC
TRBJ2-2,TRBV7-3,TRBD2,few,CASSRDYHTGELFF,TGTGCCAGCAGCCGGGACTACCACACCGGGGAGCTGTTTTTT
TRBJ1-1,TRBV7-2,-,many,CASSLAVGMSTEAFF,TGTGCCAGCAGCTTAGCGGTGGGAATGAGCACTGAAGCTTTCTTT
TRBJ2-5,TRBV6-1,-,many,CASSYMETQYF,TGTGCCAGCAGTTACATGGAGACCCAGTACTTC
TRBJ1-1,TRBV10-3,-,-,CAISEGHANTEAFF,TGTGCCATCAGTGAAGGACACGCGAACACTGAAGCTTTCTTT
TRBJ1-5,TRBV7-9,TRBD1,many,CASSATGSNQPQHF,TGTGCCAGCAGCGCGACAGGGAGCAATCAGCCCCAGCATTTT
TRBJ2-4,TRBV4-1,TRBD1,few,CASSQMTGGNAVGQYF,TGCGCCAGCAGCCAAATGACAGGGGGAAACGCTGTCGGTCAGTACTTC
TRBJ1-1,TRBV6-1,-,many,CASSKIQGMNTEAFF,TGTGCCAGCAGTAAGATTCAGGGCATGAACACTGAAGCTTTCTTT
TRBJ1-3,TRBV9,TRBD1,few,CASSADRVTGNTIYF,TGTGCCAGCAGCGCCGACAGGGTGACTGGAAACACCATATATTTT
TRBJ2-5,TRBV6-1,-,-,CASSEQGTETQYF,TGTGCCAGCAGTGAACAGGGTACTGAGACCCAGTACTTC
TRBJ2-6,TRBV24-1,-,-,CATSDFGGPPSGANVLTF,TGTGCCACCAGTGATTTCGGGGGGCCCCCCTCTGGGGCCAACGTCCTGACTTTC
TRBJ2-1,TRBV11-2,-,many,CASSLSGGGGEGEQFF,TGTGCCAGCAGCTTATCCGGGGGCGGTGGGGAGGGTGAGCAGTTCTTC
TRBJ2-5,TRBV3-1,-,many,CASSQDGQETQYF,TGTGCCAGCAGCCAGGACGGTCAAGAGACCCAGTACTTC
TRBJ1-1,TRBV13,-,-,CASSFPGGGLAEAFF,TGTGCCAGCAGCTTCCCCGGCGGGGGGCTGGCTGAAGCTTTCTTT
TRBJ1-5,TRBV18,-,-,CASSATTNQPQHF,TGTGCCAGCTCAGCTACAACGAATCAGCCCCAGCATTTT
TRBJ2-7,TRBV28,TRBD1,-,CASTPGGTGSSYEQYF,TGTGCCAGCACCCCCGGTGGGACAGGGTCCTCCTACGAGCAGTACTTC
TRBJ2-3,TRBV20-1,TRBD2,-,CSASFGLAGGDTQYF,TGCAGTGCTAGCTTCGGACTAGCGGGAGGAGATACGCAGTATTTT
TRBJ2-5,TRBV5-4,TRBD2,once,CASSSGLAGGLETQYF,TGTGCCAGCAGCTCGGGACTAGCGGGGGGGCTGGAGACCCAGTACTTC
TRBJ1-2,TRBV27,-,many,CASSFGGPYGYTF,TGTGCCAGCAGTTTCGGCGGCCCCTATGGCTACACCTTC
TRBJ1-2,TRBV20-1,-,few,CSALRVGGRYGYTF,TGCAGTGCTCTCCGTGTCGGGGGCCGCTATGGCTACACCTTC
TRBJ1-2,TRBV20-1,-,-,CSARDAANYGYTF,TGCAGTGCTAGAGATGCGGCTAACTATGGCTACACCTTC
TRBJ1-1,TRBV18,-,many,CASSYLRSGNTEAFF,TGTGCCAGCTCATACCTCAGGTCGGGGAACACCGAAGCTTTCTTT
TRBJ2-3,TRBV12-3/TRBV12-4,-,many,CASRYSSTDTQYF,TGTGCCAGCAGATACTCTAGCACAGATACGCAGTATTTT
TRBJ1-1,TRBV7-6,-,many,CASSLAGPNQNTEAFF,TGTGCCAGCAGCTTAGCGGGACCCAACCAGAACACTGAAGCTTTCTTT
TRBJ1-2,TRBV7-9,TRBD1,many,CASSLEAGGNYGYTF,TGTGCCAGCAGCTTAGAAGCAGGGGGTAACTATGGCTACACCTTC
TRBJ2-2,TRBV5-1,-,-,CASSHRWENTGELFF,TGTGCCAGCAGCCATCGGTGGGAGAACACCGGGGAGCTGTTTTTT
TRBJ2-3,TRBV3-1,-,many,CASSQRGGTPTDTQYF,TGTGCCAGCAGCCAAAGAGGAGGGACGCCAACAGATACGCAGTATTTT
TRBJ2-7,TRBV29-1,TRBD1,few,CSAVGTGVREQYF,TGCAGCGCGGTCGGGACAGGGGTTCGAGAGCAGTACTTC
TRBJ2-7,TRBV11-2,TRBD1,many,CASSTDRGQAYEQYF,TGTGCCAGCAGCACTGACAGGGGCCAAGCCTACGAGCAGTACTTC